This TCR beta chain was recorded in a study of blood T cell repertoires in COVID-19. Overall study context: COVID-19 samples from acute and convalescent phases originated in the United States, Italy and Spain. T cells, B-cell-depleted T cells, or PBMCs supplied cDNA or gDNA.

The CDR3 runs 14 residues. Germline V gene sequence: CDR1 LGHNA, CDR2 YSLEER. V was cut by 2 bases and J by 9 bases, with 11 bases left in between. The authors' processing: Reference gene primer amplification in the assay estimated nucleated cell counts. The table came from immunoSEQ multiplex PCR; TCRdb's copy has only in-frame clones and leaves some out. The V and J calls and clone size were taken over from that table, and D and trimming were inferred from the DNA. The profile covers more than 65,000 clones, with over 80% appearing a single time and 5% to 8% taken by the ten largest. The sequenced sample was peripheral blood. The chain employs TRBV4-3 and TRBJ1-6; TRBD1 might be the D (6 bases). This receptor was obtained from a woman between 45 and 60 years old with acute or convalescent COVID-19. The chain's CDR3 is CASSQTQGRSPLHF. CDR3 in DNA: TGCGCCAGCAGCCAAACACAGGGACGTTCACCCCTCCACTTT.